A selection of T cell receptor beta chains follows, all from one sample in a study of shared clonotypes between healthy human individuals. The method was immunoSEQ multiplex PCR; TCRdb's version includes in-frame clones alone and lacks a portion of them. The table has roughly 2,000,000 clones, just under 95% seen once. Sequencing was done on a sample of naive CD8+ T cells sorted from blood. These receptors were collected from a man aged 18 to 30 in good health. Both conserved end residues are trimmed from each CDR3. A row's size may be missing; if present it is once, few, many or a size class.

V gene,clone size,CDR3 protein
TRBV5-1,.,ASSGQKIYEQY
TRBV7-3,.,ASSRAGQGPNTGELF
TRBV13,.,ASSLGPPTRTYNEQF
TRBV27,.,ASSHLDRGAEAF
TRBV4-1,.,ASRLSGGHTDTQY
TRBV4-1,.,ASSQGFGRNSNQPQH
TRBV5-1,.,ASSLQGHSYEQY
TRBV4-3,.,ASSQEPLALTGELF
TRBV10-3,.,AISESEGPEAF
TRBV4-3,.,ASSDGLAGQETQY
TRBV21-1,.,ASSNRRRLTYEQY
TRBV4-1,.,ASSQEQGLLYEQY
TRBV5-1,once,ASSSGTGESPLH
TRBV7-9,.,ASSFLAGYGYT
TRBV29-1,.,SVEGPTGRGSYEQY
TRBV18,.,ASSPVPSGANYGYT
TRBV6-1,.,ASSAGVNTEAF
TRBV6-5,.,ASRALATKETQY
TRBV5-5,few,ASSSDSYEQY
TRBV6-1,once,ASSGRLAEGTDTQY
TRBV14,.,ASSQDWLQAMGDTQY
TRBV5-8,.,ASSLEDRGPNSPLH
TRBV27,.,ASSLTGAWETQY
TRBV5-4,once,ASSRGLGNSYEQY
TRBV10-2,.,ASSQGQGQETQY
TRBV29-1,.,SVVGDSAETQY
TRBV29-1,once,SVAGDPYEQY
TRBV5-6,.,ASSLVGEETQY
TRBV27,.,ASSLGTEPNQPQH
TRBV6-5,.,ASNTPGEGQPQH
TRBV9,.,ASSDWDNLGTQY
TRBV11-2,.,ASSHRGPYEQY
TRBV28,.,ASSLGGSTYGYT
TRBV5-6,.,ASSLSPGEAF
TRBV6-6,.,ASSYEPGTPQETQY
TRBV29-1,once,SVGGAYEQY
TRBV9,.,ASSPNWGEGYT
TRBV7-8,.,ASSLVGREPSYEQY
TRBV4-2,.,ASSQARTMNTEAF
TRBV29-1,.,SVTTLSYEQY
TRBV19,few,ASSTSLSYEQY
TRBV7-9,.,ASSLGDYGYT
TRBV4-1,.,ASSRGDANTEAF
TRBV30,.,AWDRDRGSGANVLT
TRBV4-1,.,ASSLEQDSGNTIY
TRBV9,.,ASSVAISYGGYTEAF
TRBV29-1,.,SVAGSSSGNTIY
TRBV7-9,.,ASSDVVTQY
TRBV21-1,.,ASSKAKTSGGYNEQF
TRBV9,.,ASSAGMGYEQY